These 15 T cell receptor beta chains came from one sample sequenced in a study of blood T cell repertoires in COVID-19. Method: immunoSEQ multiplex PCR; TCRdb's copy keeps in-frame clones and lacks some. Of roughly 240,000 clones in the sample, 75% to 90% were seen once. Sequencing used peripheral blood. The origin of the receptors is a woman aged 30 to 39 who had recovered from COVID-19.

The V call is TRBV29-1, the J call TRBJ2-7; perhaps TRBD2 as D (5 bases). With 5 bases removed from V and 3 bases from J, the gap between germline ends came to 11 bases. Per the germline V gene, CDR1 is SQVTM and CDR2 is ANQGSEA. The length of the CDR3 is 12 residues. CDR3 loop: CSVRTVFYEQYF. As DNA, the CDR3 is TGCAGCGTTCGGACTGTATTCTACGAGCAGTACTTC.

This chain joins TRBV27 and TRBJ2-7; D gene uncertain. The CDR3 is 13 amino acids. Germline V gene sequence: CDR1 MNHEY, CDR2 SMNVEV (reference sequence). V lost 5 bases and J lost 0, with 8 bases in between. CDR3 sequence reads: CASSPASSYEQYF. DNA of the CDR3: TGTGCCAGCAGTCCCGCCAGCTCCTACGAGCAGTACTTC.

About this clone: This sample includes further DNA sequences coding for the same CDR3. The CDR3 region has the DNA TGTGCCAGCAGCTCCGGACTTCAAGAGACCCAGTACTTC. Translated: CASSSGLQETQYF. The V call is TRBV5-4, the J call TRBJ2-5; possible D gene TRBD2, 5 bases. The CDR3 totals 13 residues. CDR1 SGHNT and CDR2 YYREEE come from the germline V gene (reference sequence). Trimming cost V 3 bases and J 2 bases, with 8 bases left between them.

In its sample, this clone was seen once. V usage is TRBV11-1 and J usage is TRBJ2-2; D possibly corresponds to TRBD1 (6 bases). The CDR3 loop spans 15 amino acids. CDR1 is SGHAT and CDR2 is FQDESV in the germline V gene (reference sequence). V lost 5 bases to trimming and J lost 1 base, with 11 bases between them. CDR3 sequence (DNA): TGTGCCAGCAGCCCCGGGACACTGAACACCGGGGAGCTGTTTTTT. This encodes CASSPGTLNTGELFF.

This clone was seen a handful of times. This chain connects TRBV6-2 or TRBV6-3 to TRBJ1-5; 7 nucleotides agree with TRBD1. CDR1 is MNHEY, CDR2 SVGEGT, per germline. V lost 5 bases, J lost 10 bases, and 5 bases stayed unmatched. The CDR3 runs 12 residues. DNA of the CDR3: TGTGCCAGCAGTACAGGGGTTTACCCCCAGCATTTT. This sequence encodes CASSTGVYPQHF.

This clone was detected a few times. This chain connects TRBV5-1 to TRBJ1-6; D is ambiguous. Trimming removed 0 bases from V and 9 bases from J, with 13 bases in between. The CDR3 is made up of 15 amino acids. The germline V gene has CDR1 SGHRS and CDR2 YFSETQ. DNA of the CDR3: TGCGCCAGCAGCTTGGATCAGTTACCTAGTTCACCCCTCCACTTT. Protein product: CASSLDQLPSSPLHF. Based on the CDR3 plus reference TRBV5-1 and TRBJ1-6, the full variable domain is KAGVTQTPRYLIKTRGQQVTLSCSPISGHRSVSWYQQTPGQGLQFLFEYFSETQRNKGNFPGRFSGRQFSNSRSEMNVSTLELGDSALYLCASSLDQLPSSPLHFGNGTRLTVT.

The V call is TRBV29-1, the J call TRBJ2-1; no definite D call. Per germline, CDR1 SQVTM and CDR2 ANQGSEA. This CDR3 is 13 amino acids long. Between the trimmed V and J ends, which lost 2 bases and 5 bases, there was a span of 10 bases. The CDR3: CSVELRQDNEQFF. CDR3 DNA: TGCAGCGTTGAACTTCGACAAGACAATGAGCAGTTCTTC.

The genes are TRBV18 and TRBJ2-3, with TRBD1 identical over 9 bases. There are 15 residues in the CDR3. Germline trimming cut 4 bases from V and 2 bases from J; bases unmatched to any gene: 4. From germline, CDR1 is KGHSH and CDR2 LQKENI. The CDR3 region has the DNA TGTGCCAGCTCACAGGACAGGGGCCCCACAGATACGCAGTATTTT. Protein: CASSQDRGPTDTQYF.

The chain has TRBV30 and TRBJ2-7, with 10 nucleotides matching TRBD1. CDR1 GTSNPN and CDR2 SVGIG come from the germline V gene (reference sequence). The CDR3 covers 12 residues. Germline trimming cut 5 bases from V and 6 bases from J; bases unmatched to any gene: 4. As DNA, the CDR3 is TGTGCCTGGGGGACAGGGGATATCGAGCAGTACTTC. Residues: CAWGTGDIEQYF.

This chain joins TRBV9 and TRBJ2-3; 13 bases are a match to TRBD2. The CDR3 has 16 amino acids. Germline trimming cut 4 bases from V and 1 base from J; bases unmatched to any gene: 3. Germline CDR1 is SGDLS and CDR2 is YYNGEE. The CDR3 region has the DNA TGTGCCAGCAGCTCGACTAGCGGGGGGCGCACAGATACGCAGTATTTT. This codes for CASSSTSGGRTDTQYF. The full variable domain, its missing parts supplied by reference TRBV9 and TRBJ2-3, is DSGVTQTPKHLITATGQRVTLRCSPRSGDLSVYWYQQSLDQGLQFLIQYYNGEERAKGNILERFSAQQFPDLHSELNLSSLELGDSALYFCASSSTSGGRTDTQYFGPGTRLTVL.

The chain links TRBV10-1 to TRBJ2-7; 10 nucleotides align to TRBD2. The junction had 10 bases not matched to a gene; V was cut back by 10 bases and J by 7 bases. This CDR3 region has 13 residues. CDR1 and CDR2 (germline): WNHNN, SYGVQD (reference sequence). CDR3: CATRASGGGEQYF. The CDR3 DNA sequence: TGCGCCACCCGAGCTAGCGGGGGTGGAGAGCAGTACTTC.

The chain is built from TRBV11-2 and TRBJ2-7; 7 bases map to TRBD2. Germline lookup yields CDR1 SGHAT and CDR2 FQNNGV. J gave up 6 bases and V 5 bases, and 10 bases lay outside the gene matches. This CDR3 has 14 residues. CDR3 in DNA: TGTGCCAGCAGCCCGAAAAGCGGGGTAGGCGAGCAGTACTTC. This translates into CASSPKSGVGEQYF. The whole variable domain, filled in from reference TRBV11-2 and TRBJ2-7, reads EAGVAQSPRYKIIEKRQSVAFWCNPISGHATLYWYQQILGQGPKLLIQFQNNGVVDDSQLPKDRFSAERLKGVDSTLKIQPAKLEDSAVYLCASSPKSGVGEQYFGPGTRLTVT.

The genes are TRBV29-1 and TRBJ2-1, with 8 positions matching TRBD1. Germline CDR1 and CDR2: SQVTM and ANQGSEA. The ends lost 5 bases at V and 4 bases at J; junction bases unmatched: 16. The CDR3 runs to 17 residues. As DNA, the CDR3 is TGCAGCGTTCTCGGGTCCGAAGGGACAGGAAAGTACAATGAGCAGTTCTTC. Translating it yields CSVLGSEGTGKYNEQFF.

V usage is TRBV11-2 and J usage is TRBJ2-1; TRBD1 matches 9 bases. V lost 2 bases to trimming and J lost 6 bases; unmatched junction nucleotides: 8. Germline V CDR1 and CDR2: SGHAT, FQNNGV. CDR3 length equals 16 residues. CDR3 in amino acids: CASSLTGTGFPNEQFF. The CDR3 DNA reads TGTGCCAGCAGCTTAACCGGGACAGGGTTCCCCAATGAGCAGTTCTTC.

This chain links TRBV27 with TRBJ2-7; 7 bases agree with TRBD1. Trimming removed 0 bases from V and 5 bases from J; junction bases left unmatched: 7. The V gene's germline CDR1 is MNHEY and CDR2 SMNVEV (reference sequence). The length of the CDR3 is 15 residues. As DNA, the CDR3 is TGTGCCAGCAGTTTATCGTTACAGGGGATTAACGAGCAGTACTTC. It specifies CASSLSLQGINEQYF.